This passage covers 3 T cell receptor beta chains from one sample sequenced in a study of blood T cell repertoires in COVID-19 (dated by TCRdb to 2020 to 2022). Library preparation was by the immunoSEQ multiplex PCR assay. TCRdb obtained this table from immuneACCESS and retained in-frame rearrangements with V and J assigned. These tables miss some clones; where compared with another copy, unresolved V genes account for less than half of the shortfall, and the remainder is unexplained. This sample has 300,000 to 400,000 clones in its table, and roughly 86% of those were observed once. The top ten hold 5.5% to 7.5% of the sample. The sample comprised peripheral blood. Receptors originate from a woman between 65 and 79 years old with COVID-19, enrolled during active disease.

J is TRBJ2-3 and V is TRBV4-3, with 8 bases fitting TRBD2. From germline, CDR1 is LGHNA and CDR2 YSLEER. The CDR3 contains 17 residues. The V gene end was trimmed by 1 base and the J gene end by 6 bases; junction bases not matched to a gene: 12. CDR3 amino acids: CASSQGLSGGQGDTQYF. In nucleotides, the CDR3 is TGCGCCAGCAGCCAAGGCCTCTCGGGGGGGCAGGGGGATACGCAGTATTTT.

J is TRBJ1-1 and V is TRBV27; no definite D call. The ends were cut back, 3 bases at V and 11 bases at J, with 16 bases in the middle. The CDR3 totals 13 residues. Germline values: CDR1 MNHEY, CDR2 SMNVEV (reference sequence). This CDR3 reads CASSFSHRSRAFF. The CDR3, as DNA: TGTGCCAGCAGTTTCTCACACCGGAGTCGGGCTTTCTTT.

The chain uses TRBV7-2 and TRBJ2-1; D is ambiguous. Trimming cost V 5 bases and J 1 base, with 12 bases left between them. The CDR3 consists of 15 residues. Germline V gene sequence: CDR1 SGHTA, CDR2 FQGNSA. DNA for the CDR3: TGTGCCAGCAGCCGCGCTCGAGGTTCCTACAATGAGCAGTTCTTC. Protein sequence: CASSRARGSYNEQFF. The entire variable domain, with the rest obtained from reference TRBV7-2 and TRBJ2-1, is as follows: GAGVSQSPSNKVTEKGKDVELRCDPISGHTALYWYRQSLGQGLEFLIYFQGNSAPDKSGLPSDRFSAERTGGSVSTLTIQRTQQEDSAVYLCASSRARGSYNEQFFGPGTRLTVL.